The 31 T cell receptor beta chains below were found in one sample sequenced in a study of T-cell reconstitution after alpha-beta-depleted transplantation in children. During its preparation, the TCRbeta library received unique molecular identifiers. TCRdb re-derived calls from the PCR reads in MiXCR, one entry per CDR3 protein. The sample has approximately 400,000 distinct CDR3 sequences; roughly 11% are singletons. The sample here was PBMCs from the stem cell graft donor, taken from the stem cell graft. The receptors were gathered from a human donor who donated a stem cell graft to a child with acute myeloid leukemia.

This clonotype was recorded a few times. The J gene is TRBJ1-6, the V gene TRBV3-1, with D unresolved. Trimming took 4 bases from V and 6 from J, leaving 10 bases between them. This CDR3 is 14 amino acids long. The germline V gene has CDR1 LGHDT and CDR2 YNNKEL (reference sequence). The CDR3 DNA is TGTGCCAGCAGCCGTTTGGGTGGTAATTCACCCCTCCACTTT. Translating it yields CASSRLGGNSPLHF.

The CDR3 sequence is CSVGGVQGRASYEQYF. CDR3 bases: TGCAGTGTGGGGGGCGTACAGGGTAGGGCCTCCTACGAGCAGTACTTC. The chain couples TRBV20-1 to TRBJ2-7; D assignment may be TRBD1 or TRBD2 (6 bases each). The CDR3 consists of 16 residues. Between the trimmed V and J ends, which lost 7 bases and 0 bases, there was a span of 22 bases. The germline gives CDR1 DFQATT, CDR2 SNEGSKA (reference sequence).

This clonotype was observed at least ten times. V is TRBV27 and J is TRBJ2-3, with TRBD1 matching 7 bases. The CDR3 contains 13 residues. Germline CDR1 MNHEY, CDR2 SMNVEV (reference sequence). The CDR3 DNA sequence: TGTGGGGCGGCTAGGACAGGAGTAGATACGCAGTATTTT. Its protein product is CGAARTGVDTQYF.

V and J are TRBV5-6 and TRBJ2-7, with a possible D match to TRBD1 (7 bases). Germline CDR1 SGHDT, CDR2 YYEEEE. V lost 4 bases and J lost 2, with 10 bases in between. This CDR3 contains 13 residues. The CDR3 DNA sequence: TGTGCCAGCAGCCGGGGGACAGCCTACGAGCAGTACTTC. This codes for CASSRGTAYEQYF.

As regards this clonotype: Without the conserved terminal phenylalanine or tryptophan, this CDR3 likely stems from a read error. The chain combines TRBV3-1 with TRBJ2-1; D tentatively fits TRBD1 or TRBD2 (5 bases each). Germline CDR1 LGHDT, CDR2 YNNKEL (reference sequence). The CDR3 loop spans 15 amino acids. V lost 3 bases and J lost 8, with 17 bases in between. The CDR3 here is CASSQRRPRGDEQFL. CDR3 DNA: TGTGCCAGCAGCCAGCGACGGCCCCGAGGGGATGAGCAGTTCTTG.

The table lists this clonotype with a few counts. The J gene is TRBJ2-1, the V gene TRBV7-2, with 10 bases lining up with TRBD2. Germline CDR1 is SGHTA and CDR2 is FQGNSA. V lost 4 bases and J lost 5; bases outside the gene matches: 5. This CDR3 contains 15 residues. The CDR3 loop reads CASSWGLARNNEQFF. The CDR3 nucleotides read TGTGCCAGCAGCTGGGGACTAGCGAGAAACAATGAGCAGTTCTTC. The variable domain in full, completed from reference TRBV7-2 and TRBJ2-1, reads GAGVSQSPSNKVTEKGKDVELRCDPISGHTALYWYRQSLGQGLEFLIYFQGNSAPDKSGLPSDRFSAERTGGSVSTLTIQRTQQEDSAVYLCASSWGLARNNEQFFGPGTRLTVL.

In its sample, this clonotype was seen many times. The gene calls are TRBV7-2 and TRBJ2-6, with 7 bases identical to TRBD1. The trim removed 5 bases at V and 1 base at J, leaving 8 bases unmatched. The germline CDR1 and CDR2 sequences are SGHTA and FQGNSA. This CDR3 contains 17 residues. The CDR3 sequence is CASSPQGIRSGANVLTF. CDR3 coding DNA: TGTGCCAGCAGCCCACAGGGGATTCGGTCTGGGGCCAACGTCCTGACTTTC.

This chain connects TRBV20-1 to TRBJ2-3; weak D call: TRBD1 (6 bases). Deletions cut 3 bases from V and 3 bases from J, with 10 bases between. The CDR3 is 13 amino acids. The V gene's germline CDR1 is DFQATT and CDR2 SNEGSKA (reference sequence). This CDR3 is CSASGGGTDTQYF. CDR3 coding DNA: TGCAGTGCTAGTGGGGGCGGGACAGATACGCAGTATTTT.

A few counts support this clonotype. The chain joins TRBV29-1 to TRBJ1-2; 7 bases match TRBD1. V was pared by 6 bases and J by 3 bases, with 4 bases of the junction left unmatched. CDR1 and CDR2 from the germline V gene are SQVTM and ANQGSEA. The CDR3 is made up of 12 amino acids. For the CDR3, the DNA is TGCAGCGTCGACCAGGGGGACTATGGCTACACCTTC. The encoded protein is CSVDQGDYGYTF.

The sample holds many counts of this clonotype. DNA for the CDR3: TGCAGCGTGTACAGGGGGTGGGAGACCCAGTACTTC. It is translated as CSVYRGWETQYF. The chain recombines TRBV29-1 with TRBJ2-5; 8 positions agree with TRBD1. Looked up from germline, CDR1 is SQVTM and CDR2 is ANQGSEA. The CDR3 has 12 residues. J was trimmed by 5 bases and V by 6 bases; bases with no gene match: 5.

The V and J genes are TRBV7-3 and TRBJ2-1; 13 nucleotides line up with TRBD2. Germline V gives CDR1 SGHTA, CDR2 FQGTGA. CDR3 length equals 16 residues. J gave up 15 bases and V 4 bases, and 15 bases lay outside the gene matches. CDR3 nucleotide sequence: TGTGCCAGCAGCTCTTTCTCTACTAGCGGGAGGGCCAGGTTGTTCTTC. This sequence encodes CASSSFSTSGRARLFF.

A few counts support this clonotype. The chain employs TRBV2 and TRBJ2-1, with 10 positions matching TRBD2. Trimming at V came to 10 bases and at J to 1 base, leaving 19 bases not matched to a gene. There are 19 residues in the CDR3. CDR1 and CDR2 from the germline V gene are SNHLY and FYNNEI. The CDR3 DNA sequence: TGTGCCATCACAGAAGATAGGCTAGCGGGGGTGGCGTCCTACAATGAGCAGTTCTTC. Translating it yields CAITEDRLAGVASYNEQFF.

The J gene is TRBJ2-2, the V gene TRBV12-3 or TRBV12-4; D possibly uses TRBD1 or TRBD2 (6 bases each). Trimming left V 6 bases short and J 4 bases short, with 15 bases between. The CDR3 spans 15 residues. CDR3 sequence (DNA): TGTGCCAGCAGCCCTACAGGGAGGATCACCGGGGAGCTGTTTTTT. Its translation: CASSPTGRITGELFF.

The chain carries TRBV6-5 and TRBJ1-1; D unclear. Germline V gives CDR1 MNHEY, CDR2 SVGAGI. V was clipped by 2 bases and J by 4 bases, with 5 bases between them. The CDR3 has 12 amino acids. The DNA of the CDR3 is TGTGCCAGCAGTTACGGGAGCACTGAAGCTTTCTTT. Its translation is CASSYGSTEAFF.

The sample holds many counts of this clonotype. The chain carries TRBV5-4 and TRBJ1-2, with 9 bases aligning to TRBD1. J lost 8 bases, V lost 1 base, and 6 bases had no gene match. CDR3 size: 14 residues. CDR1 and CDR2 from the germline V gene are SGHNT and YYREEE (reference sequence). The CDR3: CASSLRDRDQGYTF. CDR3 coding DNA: TGTGCCAGCAGCTTGCGGGACAGGGATCAGGGCTACACCTTC.

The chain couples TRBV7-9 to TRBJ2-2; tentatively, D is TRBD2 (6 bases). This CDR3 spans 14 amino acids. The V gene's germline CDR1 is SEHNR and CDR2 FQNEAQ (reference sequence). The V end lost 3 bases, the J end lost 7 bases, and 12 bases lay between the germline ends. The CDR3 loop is CASSLAGSRGELFF. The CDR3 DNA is TGTGCCAGCAGCTTGGCCGGGAGCCGCGGGGAGCTGTTTTTT.

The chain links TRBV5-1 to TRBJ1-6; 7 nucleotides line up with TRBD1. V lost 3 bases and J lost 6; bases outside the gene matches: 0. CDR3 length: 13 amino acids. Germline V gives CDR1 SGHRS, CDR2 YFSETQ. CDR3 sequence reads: CASSWDSNSPLHF. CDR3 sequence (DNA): TGCGCCAGCAGCTGGGACAGTAATTCACCCCTCCACTTT.

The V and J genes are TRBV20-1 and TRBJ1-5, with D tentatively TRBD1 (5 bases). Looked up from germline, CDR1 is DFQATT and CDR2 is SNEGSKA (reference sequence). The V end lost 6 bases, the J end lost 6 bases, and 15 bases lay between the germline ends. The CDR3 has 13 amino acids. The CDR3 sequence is CSAREARTQPQHF. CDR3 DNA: TGCAGTGCCAGGGAGGCGAGAACTCAGCCCCAGCATTTT.

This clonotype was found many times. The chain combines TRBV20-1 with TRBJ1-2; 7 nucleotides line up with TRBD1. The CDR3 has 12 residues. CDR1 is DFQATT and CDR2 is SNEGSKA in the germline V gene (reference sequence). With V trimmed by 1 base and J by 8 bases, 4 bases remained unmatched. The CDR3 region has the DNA TGCAGTGCTAGAGGACAGGGCGGCGGCTACACCTTC. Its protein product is CSARGQGGGYTF.

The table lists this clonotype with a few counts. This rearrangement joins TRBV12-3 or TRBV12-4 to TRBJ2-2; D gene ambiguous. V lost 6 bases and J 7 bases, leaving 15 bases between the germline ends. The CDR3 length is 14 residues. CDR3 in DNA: TGTGCCAGCAGCCCCGTTGGATACGGCGGGGAGCTGTTTTTT. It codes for CASSPVGYGGELFF.

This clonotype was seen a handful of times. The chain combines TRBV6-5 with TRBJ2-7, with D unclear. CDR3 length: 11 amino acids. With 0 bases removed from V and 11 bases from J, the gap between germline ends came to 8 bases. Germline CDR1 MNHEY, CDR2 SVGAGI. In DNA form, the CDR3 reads TGTGCCAGCAGTTACTCGACTCCGGAGTACTTC. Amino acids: CASSYSTPEYF.

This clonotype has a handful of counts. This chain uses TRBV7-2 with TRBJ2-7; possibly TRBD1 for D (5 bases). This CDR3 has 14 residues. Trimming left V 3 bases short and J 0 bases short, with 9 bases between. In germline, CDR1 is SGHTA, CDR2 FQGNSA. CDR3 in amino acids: CASSLSRDSYEQYF. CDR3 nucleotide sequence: TGTGCCAGCAGCTTGTCCAGGGACTCCTACGAGCAGTACTTC. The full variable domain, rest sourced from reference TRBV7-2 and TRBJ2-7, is GAGVSQSPSNKVTEKGKDVELRCDPISGHTALYWYRQSLGQGLEFLIYFQGNSAPDKSGLPSDRFSAERTGGSVSTLTIQRTQQEDSAVYLCASSLSRDSYEQYFGPGTRLTVT.

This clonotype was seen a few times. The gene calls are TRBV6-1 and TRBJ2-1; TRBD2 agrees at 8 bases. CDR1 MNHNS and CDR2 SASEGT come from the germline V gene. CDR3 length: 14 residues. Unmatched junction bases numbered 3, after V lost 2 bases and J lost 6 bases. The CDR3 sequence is CASSESGTSNEQFF. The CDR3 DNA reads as TGTGCCAGCAGTGAATCCGGGACTAGCAATGAGCAGTTCTTC.

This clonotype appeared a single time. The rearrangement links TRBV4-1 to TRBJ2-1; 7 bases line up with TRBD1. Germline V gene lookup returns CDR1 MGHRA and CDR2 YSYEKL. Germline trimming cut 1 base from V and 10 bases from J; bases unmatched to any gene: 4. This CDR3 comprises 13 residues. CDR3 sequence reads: CASSQGQGHEQFF. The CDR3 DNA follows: TGCGCCAGCAGCCAAGGACAGGGTCACGAGCAGTTCTTC.

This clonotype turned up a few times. CDR3 nucleotides: TGTGCCAGCAGCTTAAAGGAGGGGGCTGGAGGCTACACCTTC. It codes for CASSLKEGAGGYTF. The chain couples TRBV7-9 to TRBJ1-2; TRBD1 aligns across 7 bases. V trimming: 2 bases; J trimming: 8 bases; junction bases outside the gene matches: 8. The CDR3 sequence is 14 residues long. Per germline, CDR1 SEHNR and CDR2 FQNEAQ (reference sequence).

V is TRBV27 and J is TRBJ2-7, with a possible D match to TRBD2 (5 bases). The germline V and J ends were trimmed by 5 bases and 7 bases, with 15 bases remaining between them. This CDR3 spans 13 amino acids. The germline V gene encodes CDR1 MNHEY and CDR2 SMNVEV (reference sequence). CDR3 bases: TGTGCCAGCAGTCCGGACTTCCGGCGGGAGCAGTACTTC. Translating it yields CASSPDFRREQYF.

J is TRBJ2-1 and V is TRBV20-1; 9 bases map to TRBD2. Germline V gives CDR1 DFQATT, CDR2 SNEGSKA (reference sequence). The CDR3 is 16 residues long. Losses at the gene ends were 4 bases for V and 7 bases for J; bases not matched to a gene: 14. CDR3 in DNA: TGCAGTGCTATAGGAGTGGCGGGGGGGCCGGGGAATGAGCAGTTCTTC. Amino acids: CSAIGVAGGPGNEQFF.

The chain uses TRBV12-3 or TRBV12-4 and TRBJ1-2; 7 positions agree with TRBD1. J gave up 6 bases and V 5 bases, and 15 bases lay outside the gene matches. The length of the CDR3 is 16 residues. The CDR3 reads CASSLRRQGGTDGYTF. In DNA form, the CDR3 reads TGTGCCAGCAGTCTACGCAGGCAGGGGGGGACTGATGGCTACACCTTC.

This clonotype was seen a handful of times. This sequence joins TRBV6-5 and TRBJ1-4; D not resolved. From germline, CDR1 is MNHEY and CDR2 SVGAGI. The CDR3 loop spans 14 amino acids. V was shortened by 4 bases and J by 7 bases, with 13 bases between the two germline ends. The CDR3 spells CASSSRARPEKLFF. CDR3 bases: TGTGCCAGCAGTTCCCGGGCCAGACCTGAAAAACTGTTTTTT.

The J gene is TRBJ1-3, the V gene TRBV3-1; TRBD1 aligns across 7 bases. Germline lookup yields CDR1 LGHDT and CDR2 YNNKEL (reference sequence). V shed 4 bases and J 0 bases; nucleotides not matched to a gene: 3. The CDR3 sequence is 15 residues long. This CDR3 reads CASSRGQNSGNTIYF. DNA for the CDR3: TGTGCCAGCAGCCGGGGACAGAACTCTGGAAACACCATATATTTT.

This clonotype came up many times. CDR3 in amino acids: CASSFQGGTDTQYF. The CDR3 region has the DNA TGTGCCAGCAGTTTCCAGGGAGGAACAGATACGCAGTATTTT. The chain carries TRBV12-3 or TRBV12-4 and TRBJ2-3, with D possibly TRBD2 on 6 matching bases. The CDR3 extends over 14 amino acids. V was pared by 3 bases and J by 3 bases, with 10 bases between.